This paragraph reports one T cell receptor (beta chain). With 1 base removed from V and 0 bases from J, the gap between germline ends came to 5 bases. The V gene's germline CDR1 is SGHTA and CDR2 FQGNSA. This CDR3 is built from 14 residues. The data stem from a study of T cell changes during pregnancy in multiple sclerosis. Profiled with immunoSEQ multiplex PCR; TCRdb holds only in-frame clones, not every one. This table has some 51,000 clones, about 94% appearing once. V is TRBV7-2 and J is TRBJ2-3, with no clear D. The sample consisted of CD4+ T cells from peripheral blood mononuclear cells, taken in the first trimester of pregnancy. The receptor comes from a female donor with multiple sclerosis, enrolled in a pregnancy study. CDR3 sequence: CASSLVSSTDTQYF. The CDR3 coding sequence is TGTGCCAGCAGCTTAGTCTCTAGCACAGATACGCAGTATTTT.